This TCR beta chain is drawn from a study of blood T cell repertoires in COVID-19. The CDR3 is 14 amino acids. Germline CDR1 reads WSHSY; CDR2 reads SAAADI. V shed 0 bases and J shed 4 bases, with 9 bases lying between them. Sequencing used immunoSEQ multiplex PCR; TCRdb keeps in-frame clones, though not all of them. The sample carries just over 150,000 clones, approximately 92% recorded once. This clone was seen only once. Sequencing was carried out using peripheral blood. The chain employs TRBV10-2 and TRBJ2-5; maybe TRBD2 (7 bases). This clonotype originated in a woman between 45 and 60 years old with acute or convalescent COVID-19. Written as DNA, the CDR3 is TGCGCCAGCAGTGAGTCGGGAGGGGGAGAGACCCAGTACTTC. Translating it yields CASSESGGGETQYF.